This TCR beta chain stems from a study of blood T cells in healthy people across ages. General study findings and limits: Total diversity from one million sequenced T cells was likely underestimated. A strong correlation between TCR beta diversity and naive T cell percentage was seen.

With respect to this clonotype: The antigen is undetermined.

V was clipped by 0 bases and J by 10 bases, with 22 bases between them. Germline V lookup: CDR1 LGHNA, CDR2 YNFKEQ. This CDR3 contains 17 residues. Roughly 9.8 milliliters of peripheral blood were drawn from each donor. Per sample, a minimum of 6.5 million PBMCs were isolated. The authors ran a second PCR of 7 to 11 cycles using a sample-barcoded 5' primer and a J-beta primer mix. TCRdb re-analysed the 5' RACE reads in MiXCR, keeping a single row per CDR3 protein. The table has around 1,900,000 distinct CDR3 sequences, approximately 39% seen once. J is TRBJ1-5 and V is TRBV4-2, with D possibly matching TRBD1 (5 bases). Sequenced: blood. The sequence was obtained from a human donor in good health. The CDR3 DNA is TGTGCCAGCAGCCAAGATCGTCGCCGGCAGGGAGAAGGTCCCCAGCATTTT. As protein: CASSQDRRRQGEGPQHF.